The 5 T cell receptor beta chains below were found in one sample sequenced in a study of OX40 agonist ivuxolimab in advanced cancers. Measured with immunoSEQ multiplex PCR; TCRdb has only the in-frame clones, and not every one. This table holds fewer than 80,000 clones, over 60% found once. The sequenced sample was CD4+ or CD8+ T cells sorted from blood, obtained in a trial of the OX40 agonist ivuxolimab. The receptors stem from an adult with an advanced solid tumor such as melanoma, head and neck, liver or kidney cancer.

The rearrangement links TRBV18 to TRBJ2-7; 9 bases are a match to TRBD1. This CDR3 has 16 amino acids. Germline trimming cut 4 bases from V and 2 bases from J; bases unmatched to any gene: 9. Germline CDR1 and CDR2: KGHSH and LQKENI. Here the CDR3 DNA reads TGTGCCAGCTCACATCGGGACAGGGTGCAGGCCTACGAGCAGTACTTC. Its protein product is CASSHRDRVQAYEQYF. The full variable domain, in which reference TRBV18 and TRBJ2-7 provide the parts outside the CDR3, is NAGVMQNPRHLVRRRGQEARLRCSPMKGHSHVYWYRQLPEEGLKFMVYLQKENIIDESGMPKERFSAEFPKEGPSILRIQQVVRGDSAAYFCASSHRDRVQAYEQYFGPGTRLTVT.

The genes are TRBV5-4 and TRBJ1-2; tentative D call: TRBD1 (6 bases). Germline CDR1 is SGHNT and CDR2 is YYREEE (reference sequence). CDR3 length equals 13 residues. Trimming left V 0 bases short and J 5 bases short, with 8 bases between. This chain's CDR3 is CASSLDREYGYTF. Here the CDR3 DNA reads TGTGCCAGCAGCTTGGACAGGGAATATGGCTACACCTTC.

The chain carries TRBV6-5 and TRBJ1-6; 7 nucleotides agree with TRBD1. This CDR3 contains 15 residues. The V segment lost 7 bases and the J segment 6 bases; nucleotides outside the gene matches: 9. Germline V gives CDR1 MNHEY, CDR2 SVGAGI. CDR3 sequence (DNA): TGTGCCAGCAACTTAAGGGACAGTGCTAATTCACCCCTCCACTTT. Protein sequence: CASNLRDSANSPLHF.

V gene TRBV11-3 combines with J gene TRBJ2-1; TRBD2 is a possible D gene (6 bases). This CDR3 is 14 amino acids long. Germline assignment: CDR1 SGHNT and CDR2 YENEEA. V gave up 3 bases and J gave up 4 bases, with 10 bases separating them. CDR3 sequence (DNA): TGTGCCAGCAGCTTCGGAGCGGGTTACAATGAGCAGTTCTTC. It yields the protein CASSFGAGYNEQFF. The entire variable domain, with the rest obtained from reference TRBV11-3 and TRBJ2-1, is as follows: EAGVVQSPRYKIIEKKQPVAFWCNPISGHNTLYWYLQNLGQGPELLIRYENEEAVDDSQLPKDRFSAERLKGVDSTLKIQPAELGDSAVYLCASSFGAGYNEQFFGPGTRLTVL.

The chain is built from TRBV23-1 and TRBJ1-2; D possibly corresponds to TRBD1 (6 bases). Being an ORF, TRBV23-1 has a function that is uncertain. CDR3 length: 21 residues. V lost 4 bases, J lost 7 bases, and 37 bases lay in between. CDR3 sequence: CASSLLGQRSTTRTFISGYTF. The DNA for the CDR3 is TGCGCCAGCAGTCTACTAGGACAGAGAAGCACAACGAGGACATTTATTAGTGGCTACACCTTC.